A selection of T cell receptor beta chains follows, all from one sample in a study of cytomegalovirus exposure and HLA in healthy donors. The method was immunoSEQ multiplex PCR; TCRdb's version includes in-frame clones alone and lacks a portion of them. The table includes more than 150,000 clones, approximately 81% detected once. The sample taken for sequencing was PBMCs. These receptors were obtained from a boy younger than 10 in good health and CMV-seronegative. Each CDR3 is given with its conserved first and last residue. The D gene is left open where the match is weak. Not all rows give a size; the values are once, few, many and, for expanded clones, a class.

d_gene: .
abundance: .
j_gene: TRBJ1-6
v_gene: TRBV30
CDR3nt: TGTGCCTGGAGTACCTCAGGGTGCTCACCCCTCCACTTT
CDR3aa: CAWSTSGCSPLHF

d_gene: .
abundance: .
j_gene: TRBJ2-1
v_gene: TRBV7-8
CDR3nt: TGTGCCAGCAGCCCGAGACTGGGGCTACGGAATGAGCAGTTCTTC
CDR3aa: CASSPRLGLRNEQFF

d_gene: TRBD2
abundance: .
j_gene: TRBJ2-7
v_gene: TRBV4-2
CDR3nt: TGTGCCAGCAGCCAAGATTCTAGCGGGAGAAGCTCCTACGAGCAGTACTTC
CDR3aa: CASSQDSSGRSSYEQYF

d_gene: .
abundance: .
j_gene: TRBJ2-3
v_gene: TRBV5-4
CDR3nt: TGTGCCAGCAGCTTCGGCAGGGCCACAGATACGCAGTATTTT
CDR3aa: CASSFGRATDTQYF

d_gene: TRBD1
abundance: .
j_gene: TRBJ1-1
v_gene: TRBV18
CDR3nt: TGTGCCAGCTCACCAAGGACAGGACGAAGTGAATCTTTCTTT
CDR3aa: CASSPRTGRSESFF

d_gene: .
abundance: .
j_gene: TRBJ1-1
v_gene: TRBV11-2
CDR3nt: TGTGCCAGCAGCTTAGAACGGGGGACCACTGAAGCTTTCTTT
CDR3aa: CASSLERGTTEAFF

d_gene: TRBD1
abundance: .
j_gene: TRBJ2-2
v_gene: TRBV5-4
CDR3nt: TGTGCCAGCAGCCCAGAGGGGACAGGGGGCATCGCCGGGGAGCTGTTTTTT
CDR3aa: CASSPEGTGGIAGELFF

d_gene: TRBD1
abundance: once
j_gene: TRBJ1-2
v_gene: TRBV10-3
CDR3nt: TGTGCCATCAGTTCAGGACAGGGAAGGGGCTATGGCTACACCTTC
CDR3aa: CAISSGQGRGYGYTF

d_gene: TRBD1
abundance: once
j_gene: TRBJ1-1
v_gene: TRBV5-1
CDR3nt: TGCGCCAGCACACTGAGGGGGCGTACTGAAGCTTTCTTT
CDR3aa: CASTLRGRTEAFF

d_gene: .
abundance: .
j_gene: TRBJ2-3
v_gene: TRBV5-1
CDR3nt: TGCGCCAGCAGCTTGGACGGCAGGTCCACAGATACGCAGTATTTT
CDR3aa: CASSLDGRSTDTQYF

d_gene: TRBD1
abundance: few
j_gene: TRBJ2-7
v_gene: TRBV5-1
CDR3nt: TGCGCCAGCAGCCACAGGGACAGGGAAGCGAACGAGCAGTACTTC
CDR3aa: CASSHRDREANEQYF

d_gene: .
abundance: .
j_gene: TRBJ1-2
v_gene: TRBV30
CDR3nt: TGTGCCTGGAGTCTCCTGACAACTAACTATGGCTACACCTTC
CDR3aa: CAWSLLTTNYGYTF

d_gene: TRBD1
abundance: .
j_gene: TRBJ1-3
v_gene: TRBV4-1
CDR3nt: TGCGCCAGCAGCCAAGAGACAGGGAAATACTCTGGAAACACCATATATTTT
CDR3aa: CASSQETGKYSGNTIYF

d_gene: TRBD1
abundance: .
j_gene: TRBJ1-2
v_gene: TRBV4-1
CDR3nt: TGCGCCAGCAGCCCCCCAGAGGGGGCGGGCTATGGCTACACCTTC
CDR3aa: CASSPPEGAGYGYTF

d_gene: .
abundance: .
j_gene: TRBJ1-4
v_gene: TRBV19
CDR3nt: TGTGCCAGTAGTATCCGAGCCATGGGCGAAAAACTGTTTTTT
CDR3aa: CASSIRAMGEKLFF

d_gene: .
abundance: .
j_gene: TRBJ2-3
v_gene: TRBV19
CDR3nt: TGTGCCAGTAGTATAGATCTGGATACGCAGTATTTT
CDR3aa: CASSIDLDTQYF

d_gene: TRBD2
abundance: .
j_gene: TRBJ2-7
v_gene: TRBV6-1
CDR3nt: TGTGCCAGCACGGGGACTAGCGGGGATAAACAGTACTTC
CDR3aa: CASTGTSGDKQYF

d_gene: .
abundance: .
j_gene: TRBJ1-3
v_gene: TRBV5-1
CDR3nt: TGCGCCAGCAGCTTGACAGGTCTTACTGGAAACACCATATATTTT
CDR3aa: CASSLTGLTGNTIYF

d_gene: TRBD2
abundance: .
j_gene: TRBJ2-7
v_gene: TRBV4-1
CDR3nt: TGCGCCAGCAGCCAAGATCGAGGACTAGCGGGACACGAGCAGTACTTC
CDR3aa: CASSQDRGLAGHEQYF

d_gene: TRBD1
abundance: .
j_gene: TRBJ1-2
v_gene: TRBV6-1
CDR3nt: TGTGCCAGCAGTGAAGGCGGGACAGGTGCTTGGTATGGCTACACCTTC
CDR3aa: CASSEGGTGAWYGYTF

d_gene: .
abundance: .
j_gene: TRBJ2-2
v_gene: TRBV7-8
CDR3nt: TGTGCCAGCAGCGGCAGGGCCGCGAACACCGGGGAGCTGTTTTTT
CDR3aa: CASSGRAANTGELFF

d_gene: .
abundance: .
j_gene: TRBJ1-4
v_gene: TRBV9
CDR3nt: TGTGCCAGCAGCGTAGCGATGGTGATAGGAGGGGAAGAGGAAGCTAATGAAAAACTGTTTTTT
CDR3aa: CASSVAMVIGGEEEANEKLFF

d_gene: .
abundance: .
j_gene: TRBJ2-3
v_gene: TRBV10-3
CDR3nt: TGTGCCATCAGTGAGCGGACTATCCGATCAGATACGCAGTATTTT
CDR3aa: CAISERTIRSDTQYF

d_gene: TRBD1
abundance: .
j_gene: TRBJ1-4
v_gene: TRBV15
CDR3nt: TGTGCCACCAGCAGAGCATCGACAGGGACAACTAATGAAAAACTGTTTTTT
CDR3aa: CATSRASTGTTNEKLFF

d_gene: .
abundance: .
j_gene: TRBJ2-5
v_gene: TRBV25-1
CDR3nt: TGTGCCAGCAGTGAACTCGGGGGATTCTGGTCGGAGACCCAGTACTTC
CDR3aa: CASSELGGFWSETQYF

d_gene: TRBD2
abundance: .
j_gene: TRBJ2-7
v_gene: TRBV5-1
CDR3nt: TGCGCCAGCAGCACAAGCGGGGATCTCTACGAGCAGTACTTC
CDR3aa: CASSTSGDLYEQYF

d_gene: TRBD1
abundance: .
j_gene: TRBJ2-7
v_gene: TRBV5-1
CDR3nt: TGCGCCAGCAGCCCTGTGGGGCGACAGGGAAAAGGCTCGAACGAGCAGTACTTC
CDR3aa: CASSPVGRQGKGSNEQYF

d_gene: TRBD1
abundance: .
j_gene: TRBJ1-1
v_gene: TRBV7-9
CDR3nt: TGTGCCAGCAGCCACCTTGGGGACAGGGGTGCGGGCACTGAAGCTTTCTTT
CDR3aa: CASSHLGDRGAGTEAFF

d_gene: TRBD2
abundance: few
j_gene: TRBJ2-4
v_gene: TRBV5-6
CDR3nt: TGTGCCAGCAGCTTGTTCGGACTAGCGGGAGGGCTAGCCAAAAACATTCAGTACTTC
CDR3aa: CASSLFGLAGGLAKNIQYF

d_gene: .
abundance: .
j_gene: TRBJ1-2
v_gene: TRBV15
CDR3nt: TGTGCCACCAGCAGAGAGTTAATGGCAGGCCGCGCCTTC
CDR3aa: CATSRELMAGRAF

d_gene: TRBD1
abundance: .
j_gene: TRBJ1-2
v_gene: TRBV5-1
CDR3nt: TGCGCCAGCAGCTTAATGGGACAGGACTATGGCTACACCTTC
CDR3aa: CASSLMGQDYGYTF

d_gene: TRBD1
abundance: .
j_gene: TRBJ1-2
v_gene: TRBV25-1
CDR3nt: TGTGCCAGCAGTGCCGACAGGGACGGCTATGGCTACACCTTC
CDR3aa: CASSADRDGYGYTF

d_gene: .
abundance: once
j_gene: TRBJ1-1
v_gene: TRBV2
CDR3nt: TGTGCCAGCACCTTCAGGGGCGTTGACACTGAAGCTTTCTTT
CDR3aa: CASTFRGVDTEAFF

d_gene: TRBD1
abundance: .
j_gene: TRBJ2-2
v_gene: TRBV5-1
CDR3nt: TGCGCCAGCAGCTTTTCAGGACAGGGGGCGACCGGGGAGCTGTTTTTT
CDR3aa: CASSFSGQGATGELFF

d_gene: .
abundance: .
j_gene: TRBJ2-3
v_gene: TRBV19
CDR3nt: TGTGCCAGTAGTATAGGCGGGGACTTGGGAGTCCCAGATACGCAGTATTTT
CDR3aa: CASSIGGDLGVPDTQYF

d_gene: .
abundance: .
j_gene: TRBJ2-7
v_gene: TRBV10-2
CDR3nt: TGCGCCAGCAGTGAGTTCTACAGGGCTACTTACGAGCAGTACTTC
CDR3aa: CASSEFYRATYEQYF

d_gene: TRBD1
abundance: .
j_gene: TRBJ2-7
v_gene: TRBV4-1
CDR3nt: TGCGCCAGCAGCCAGGCCGGGACAGATACCTACGAGCAGTACTTC
CDR3aa: CASSQAGTDTYEQYF

d_gene: TRBD1
abundance: .
j_gene: TRBJ1-1
v_gene: TRBV4-1
CDR3nt: TGCGCCAGCAGCCAAGATTCCGGACAGGGGGCGAACACTGAAGCTTTCTTT
CDR3aa: CASSQDSGQGANTEAFF

d_gene: TRBD1
abundance: .
j_gene: TRBJ2-7
v_gene: TRBV28
CDR3nt: TGTGCCAGCAACCGGGACAGACCCTACGAGCAGTACTTC
CDR3aa: CASNRDRPYEQYF

d_gene: TRBD1
abundance: .
j_gene: TRBJ2-7
v_gene: TRBV7-8
CDR3nt: TGTGCCAGCAGCTGGGACAGCCTATCCTACGAGCAGTACTTT
CDR3aa: CASSWDSLSYEQYF

d_gene: TRBD1
abundance: .
j_gene: TRBJ2-2
v_gene: TRBV10-1
CDR3nt: TGCGCCAGCAGTGAAGGACAGGGGGCCACCGGGGAGCTGTTTTTT
CDR3aa: CASSEGQGATGELFF

d_gene: TRBD2
abundance: .
j_gene: TRBJ2-2
v_gene: TRBV5-1
CDR3nt: TGCGCCAGCAGCTTGGTAACTAGCGGGAGTGGTGAGCTGTTTTTT
CDR3aa: CASSLVTSGSGELFF

d_gene: .
abundance: once
j_gene: TRBJ2-7
v_gene: TRBV5-1
CDR3nt: TGCGCCAGCAGCTTGGTAGACAGCTCAATCTACGAGCAGTACTTC
CDR3aa: CASSLVDSSIYEQYF

d_gene: TRBD1
abundance: .
j_gene: TRBJ1-2
v_gene: TRBV7-9
CDR3nt: TGTGCCAGCAGCTTACTCGGACAGGGAGACTATGGCTACACCTTC
CDR3aa: CASSLLGQGDYGYTF

d_gene: TRBD1
abundance: few
j_gene: TRBJ1-3
v_gene: TRBV5-6
CDR3nt: TGTGCCAGCAGCTGGGACAGCTCTGGAAACACCATATATTTT
CDR3aa: CASSWDSSGNTIYF

d_gene: .
abundance: .
j_gene: TRBJ2-3
v_gene: TRBV5-1
CDR3nt: TGCGCCAGCAGCTTAGCGGCTCTCACAGATACGCAGTATTTT
CDR3aa: CASSLAALTDTQYF

d_gene: .
abundance: .
j_gene: TRBJ1-1
v_gene: TRBV29-1
CDR3nt: TGCAGTTATAAAGGGGATGGCGTGAACACTGAAGCTTTCTTT
CDR3aa: CSYKGDGVNTEAFF

d_gene: TRBD1
abundance: once
j_gene: TRBJ1-2
v_gene: TRBV10-3
CDR3nt: TGTGCCATCAGCCGGGACCGGGACAGAGCAGCTAACTATGGCTACACCTTC
CDR3aa: CAISRDRDRAANYGYTF

d_gene: TRBD1
abundance: .
j_gene: TRBJ1-4
v_gene: TRBV28
CDR3nt: TGTGCCAGCAGTTGGGACAGGGGCCGAGATGCAACTAATGAAAAACTGTTTTTT
CDR3aa: CASSWDRGRDATNEKLFF